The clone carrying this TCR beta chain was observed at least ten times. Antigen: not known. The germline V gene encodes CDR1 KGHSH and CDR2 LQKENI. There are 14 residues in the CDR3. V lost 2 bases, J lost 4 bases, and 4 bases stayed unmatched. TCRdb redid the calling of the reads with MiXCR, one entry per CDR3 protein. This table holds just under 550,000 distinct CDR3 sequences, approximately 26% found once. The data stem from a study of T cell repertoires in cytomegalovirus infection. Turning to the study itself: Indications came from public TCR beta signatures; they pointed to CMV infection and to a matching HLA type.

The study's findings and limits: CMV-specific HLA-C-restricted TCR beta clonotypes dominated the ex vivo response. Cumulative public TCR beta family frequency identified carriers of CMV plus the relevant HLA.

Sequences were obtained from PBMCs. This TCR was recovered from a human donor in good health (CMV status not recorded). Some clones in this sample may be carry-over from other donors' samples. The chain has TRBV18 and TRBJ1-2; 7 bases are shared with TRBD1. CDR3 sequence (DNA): TGTGCCAGCTCACCAGACAGGGCGCCCTATGGCTACACCTTC. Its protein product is CASSPDRAPYGYTF.